This entry lists 24 T cell receptor beta chains sequenced from one sample in a study of Ad26.COV2.S vaccination and SARS-CoV-2 variants. Produced via immunoSEQ multiplex PCR; TCRdb's table is partial and in-frame only. The table records 300,000 to 400,000 clones, roughly 84% of them present only once. Stated treatment: roughly 19 received Ad26.COV2.S at low or high dose, single or two shots; several received placebo; per-sample allocation not given. Sample collection was performed on day 63 after the first vaccine or placebo injection. Sequencing was performed on peripheral blood, taken in a trial of Ad26.COV2.S vaccine versus placebo. The source is a person aged 18-60 years who received the Ad26.COV2.S COVID-19 vaccine or a placebo.

The chain employs TRBV2 and TRBJ1-6; 7 nucleotides align to TRBD1. This CDR3 comprises 17 residues. Germline V gene data show CDR1 as SNHLY and CDR2 as FYNNEI. With 7 bases clipped from V and 6 bases from J, the junction kept 15 bases outside the gene matches. This CDR3 reads CASMRLDRDPGNSPLHF. Here the CDR3 DNA reads TGTGCCAGCATGCGGCTTGACAGGGACCCTGGTAATTCACCCCTCCACTTT.

The J gene is TRBJ1-1, the V gene TRBV5-1; D gene uncertain. CDR1 and CDR2 from the germline V gene are SGHRS and YFSETQ. The CDR3 is made up of 14 amino acids. The germline V and J ends were trimmed by 0 bases and 1 base, with 7 bases remaining between them. The CDR3 loop is CASSLEVPNTEAFF. The CDR3 nucleotides read TGCGCCAGCAGCTTGGAGGTTCCGAACACTGAAGCTTTCTTT. Combining the CDR3 with reference TRBV5-1 and TRBJ1-1 gives the whole variable domain KAGVTQTPRYLIKTRGQQVTLSCSPISGHRSVSWYQQTPGQGLQFLFEYFSETQRNKGNFPGRFSGRQFSNSRSEMNVSTLELGDSALYLCASSLEVPNTEAFFGQGTRLTVV.

The chain joins TRBV4-3 to TRBJ1-6; D perhaps matches TRBD1 (6 bases). Trimming left V 2 bases short and J 10 bases short, with 15 bases between. The CDR3 length is 15 residues. Germline assignment: CDR1 LGHNA and CDR2 YSLEER. This CDR3 reads CASSQWSGDESPLHF. The CDR3, as DNA: TGCGCCAGCAGCCAATGGTCAGGGGACGAGTCACCCCTCCACTTT.

The chain recombines TRBV6-5 with TRBJ2-4, with D maybe TRBD1 (6 bases). CDR1 and CDR2 (germline): MNHEY, SVGAGI. This CDR3 contains 14 residues. With 0 bases removed from V and 8 bases from J, the gap between germline ends came to 11 bases. Here the CDR3 DNA reads TGTGCCAGCAGTTACTCGGCTCCAGGGGACATTCAGTACTTC. Protein product: CASSYSAPGDIQYF.

The CDR3 nucleotides are TGTGCCAGCACAGGGGGCTTCTCTGGGGCCAACGTCCTGACTTTC. Translation: CASTGGFSGANVLTF. The chain uses TRBV6-5 and TRBJ2-6, with 8 bases identical to TRBD1. From germline, CDR1 is MNHEY and CDR2 SVGAGI. This CDR3 has 15 amino acids. With 7 bases clipped from V and 0 bases from J, the junction kept 2 bases outside the gene matches.

A single count supports this clone. The chain couples TRBV9 to TRBJ2-3; tentatively, D is TRBD1 (6 bases). Trimming took off 0 bases at V and 1 base at J, with 12 bases between the two ends. CDR1 SGDLS and CDR2 YYNGEE come from the germline V gene. This CDR3 is 16 amino acids long. DNA of the CDR3: TGTGCCAGCAGCGTAGTTGTTGGGGGCGGCACAGATACGCAGTATTTT. This translates into CASSVVVGGGTDTQYF.

The chain combines TRBV29-1 with TRBJ2-7; 7 bases are shared with TRBD1. Germline CDR1 and CDR2: SQVTM and ANQGSEA. The trim removed 6 bases at V and 3 bases at J, leaving 8 bases unmatched. This CDR3 region has 13 residues. The chain's CDR3 is CSVETGSNYEQYF. The CDR3 region has the DNA TGCAGCGTCGAGACAGGGTCGAACTACGAGCAGTACTTC.

The chain has TRBV27 and TRBJ2-1; the match to TRBD2 covers 10 bases. The CDR3 sequence is 17 residues long. Per germline, CDR1 MNHEY and CDR2 SMNVEV (reference sequence). J lost 2 bases, V lost 3 bases, and 7 bases had no gene match. DNA of the CDR3: TGTGCCAGCAGTTTGCACAGGACTAGCGGTACCTACAATGAGCAGTTCTTC. Its translation: CASSLHRTSGTYNEQFF.

In this sample, this clone turned up many times. Other DNA sequences in this sample translate to the same CDR3. The chain has TRBV6-2 or TRBV6-3 and TRBJ1-1; 7 bases fit TRBD1. CDR3 length: 14 amino acids. The V gene end was trimmed by 0 bases and the J gene end by 4 bases; junction bases not matched to a gene: 2. CDR1 is MNHEY and CDR2 is SVGEGT in the germline V gene. CDR3 region: CASSYSAGGTEAFF. The DNA of the CDR3 is TGTGCCAGCAGTTACTCGGCAGGGGGCACTGAAGCTTTCTTT.

The chain combines TRBV30 with TRBJ1-1; TRBD1 is a possible D gene (5 bases). This CDR3 contains 17 residues. Between the trimmed V and J ends, which lost 2 bases and 3 bases, there was a span of 22 bases. Germline V gene lookup returns CDR1 GTSNPN and CDR2 SVGIG (reference sequence). The CDR3 nucleotides read TGTGCCTGGAGTTCAAGATTTTCAGGGTATGTGGACACTGAAGCTTTCTTT. Its translation is CAWSSRFSGYVDTEAFF.

The genes are TRBV4-1 and TRBJ2-2; TRBD1 matches 8 bases. CDR1 is MGHRA and CDR2 is YSYEKL in the germline V gene. Trimming cost V 3 bases and J 7 bases; bases outside gene matches: 7. This CDR3 comprises 15 residues. The CDR3 here is CASSHSGTGGGELFF. CDR3 in DNA: TGCGCCAGCAGCCACTCCGGGACAGGAGGCGGGGAGCTGTTTTTT.

Points on this clone: A junction end diverges from the germline sequence, so it may reflect a read error. The chain employs TRBV5-1 and TRBJ2-3; D is possibly TRBD1 (6 bases). Germline lookup yields CDR1 SGHRS and CDR2 YFSETQ. The CDR3 has 12 residues. The CDR3 loop is CASSLGQGIGLF. The CDR3 DNA reads TGCGCCAGCAGCTTGGGTCAGGGGATCGGGCTATTT.

Turning to this clone: The same CDR3 also results from other DNA sequences found in this sample. The chain links TRBV5-1 to TRBJ2-7, with 9 bases fitting TRBD1. Germline V gives CDR1 SGHRS, CDR2 YFSETQ. Unmatched junction bases numbered 4, after V lost 3 bases and J lost 3 bases. The CDR3 sequence is 14 residues long. The CDR3 reads CASSSPGQGYEQYF. In DNA form, the CDR3 reads TGCGCCAGCAGCTCGCCGGGACAGGGCTACGAGCAGTACTTC.

As to this clone: Additional DNA sequences in this sample encode the identical CDR3. The chain is built from TRBV6-6 and TRBJ2-7, with D tentatively TRBD1 (5 bases). V was shortened by 3 bases and J by 3 bases, with 9 bases between the two germline ends. This CDR3 spans 13 amino acids. Per the germline V gene, CDR1 is MNHNY and CDR2 is SVGAGI (reference sequence). The CDR3 nucleotides read TGTGCCAGCAGTTATGGCAGGGACTACGAGCAGTACTTC. Amino acid sequence: CASSYGRDYEQYF.

This rearrangement joins TRBV6-6 to TRBJ1-3, with 8 bases that match TRBD1. Trimming at V came to 6 bases and at J to 3 bases, leaving 10 bases not matched to a gene. Germline lookup yields CDR1 MNHNY and CDR2 SVGAGI (reference sequence). The CDR3 sequence is 16 residues long. CDR3 DNA: TGTGCCAGCAGCCTTCCTCAGGGGGCGTTTGGAAACACCATATATTTT. Translating gives CASSLPQGAFGNTIYF.

The chain carries TRBV4-1 and TRBJ1-2, with TRBD1 matching over 7 bases. The CDR3 covers 14 residues. V was pared by 0 bases and J by 4 bases, with 2 bases of the junction left unmatched. Germline V CDR1 and CDR2: MGHRA, YSYEKL. The CDR3 region is CASSQEQGPYGYTF. The DNA for the CDR3 is TGCGCCAGCAGCCAAGAACAGGGGCCCTATGGCTACACCTTC.

This clone was counted a few times. The V and J genes are TRBV6-5 and TRBJ2-5; 8 positions agree with TRBD2. The CDR3 sequence is 15 residues long. Germline loops: CDR1 MNHEY, CDR2 SVGAGI. Losses at the gene ends were 3 bases for V and 1 base for J; bases not matched to a gene: 4. The CDR3 region is CASSYTGTSQETQYF. The CDR3, as DNA: TGTGCCAGCAGTTATACCGGGACTAGCCAAGAGACCCAGTACTTC.

The chain has TRBV18 and TRBJ2-1; the D gene is possibly TRBD2 (5 bases). CDR1 is KGHSH, CDR2 LQKENI, per germline. V was clipped by 10 bases and J by 8 bases, with 15 bases between them. CDR3 length: 12 residues. In DNA, the CDR3 is TGTGCCACCTCTGAGGGTGCGTATGAGCAGTTCTTC. It yields the protein CATSEGAYEQFF. Using reference TRBV18 and TRBJ2-1 for the parts outside the CDR3, the full variable domain is NAGVMQNPRHLVRRRGQEARLRCSPMKGHSHVYWYRQLPEEGLKFMVYLQKENIIDESGMPKERFSAEFPKEGPSILRIQQVVRGDSAAYFCATSEGAYEQFFGPGTRLTVL.

This clone was recorded once. This rearrangement joins TRBV12-3 or TRBV12-4 to TRBJ1-1; no definite D call. This CDR3 contains 13 residues. Trimming removed 3 bases at V and 8 bases at J, with 13 bases between. CDR3 coding DNA: TGTGCCAGCAGTTTTGTGGGGAAGGGCGAAGCTTTCTTT. Its protein product is CASSFVGKGEAFF.

V is TRBV5-1 and J is TRBJ1-1; 8 bases agree with TRBD1. The CDR3 has 17 amino acids. The trim removed 3 bases at V and 3 bases at J, leaving 13 bases unmatched. CDR1 and CDR2 (germline): SGHRS, YFSETQ. The CDR3 DNA is TGCGCCAGCAGCTCCGGACAGGGTCGTTTATCGGACACTGAAGCTTTCTTT. Amino acids: CASSSGQGRLSDTEAFF.

The genes are TRBV5-5 and TRBJ2-6; D is undetermined. CDR1 is SGHKS and CDR2 is YYEKEE in the germline V gene (reference sequence). V was shortened by 6 bases and J by 4 bases, with 14 bases between the two germline ends. The CDR3 sequence is 15 residues long. The CDR3 reads CASTRLNSGANVLTF. The CDR3 bases are TGTGCCAGCACCCGACTGAATTCCGGGGCCAACGTCCTGACTTTC. Full variable domain (remainder filled in from reference TRBV5-5 and TRBJ2-6): DAGVTQSPTHLIKTRGQQVTLRCSPISGHKSVSWYQQVLGQGPQFIFQYYEKEERGRGNFPDRFSARQFPNYSSELNVNALLLGDSALYLCASTRLNSGANVLTFGAGSRLTVL.

This chain connects TRBV7-2 to TRBJ2-7; D might be TRBD1 (6 bases). The CDR3 is 15 amino acids. In germline, CDR1 is SGHTA, CDR2 FQGNSA. Trimming cost V 3 bases and J 4 bases, with 16 bases left between them. CDR3 in amino acids: CASSFSGTKGYEQYF. The CDR3 nucleotides read TGTGCCAGCAGCTTCTCCGGGACAAAAGGATACGAGCAGTACTTC.

This rearrangement joins TRBV4-2 to TRBJ1-5, with 9 bases matching TRBD1. Looked up from germline, CDR1 is LGHNA and CDR2 is YNFKEQ. The CDR3 consists of 19 residues. V lost 0 bases, J lost 1 base, and 10 bases stayed unmatched. Written as DNA, the CDR3 is TGTGCCAGCAGCCAAGATTACGGACAGGGGCCTCTGAGCAATCAGCCCCAGCATTTT. It encodes CASSQDYGQGPLSNQPQHF.

This clone was seen more than once but under ten times. The V and J genes are TRBV6-1 and TRBJ2-3; maybe TRBD2 (6 bases). CDR1 and CDR2 from the germline V gene are MNHNS and SASEGT. The CDR3 runs 15 residues. The V end lost 3 bases, the J end lost 1 base, and 11 bases lay between the germline ends. The CDR3 region is CASSDPGVRTDTQYF. CDR3 coding DNA: TGTGCCAGCAGTGATCCGGGGGTCCGCACAGATACGCAGTATTTT.